These T cell receptor beta chains were read from a single sample in a study of cytotoxic CD8 clonotypes in ibrutinib-treated CLL. Generated by immunoSEQ multiplex PCR, the TCRdb table keeps only in-frame clones and is missing some. Here the sample spans approximately 200,000 clones, 72% being singletons. Sequences were derived from PBMCs, sampled after 24 months of ibrutinib treatment. The source is a human donor with chronic lymphocytic leukemia. CDR3s include the opening cysteine and the closing phenylalanine or tryptophan. The D gene is left open where the match is weak. Only some rows state a clone size, as once, few, many or a class for expanded clones.

v_call	j_call	d_call	clone_size	cdr3_aa	cdr3_nt
TRBV7-2	TRBJ2-5	-	-	CASSPEWAVETQYF	TGTGCCAGCAGCCCCGAATGGGCGGTAGAGACCCAGTACTTC
TRBV5-6	TRBJ2-1	-	-	CASSLERRAEEQFF	TGTGCCAGCAGCTTGGAGCGGAGGGCGGAAGAGCAGTTCTTC
TRBV7-6	TRBJ2-7	TRBD2	-	CASSGLAGGLSYEQYF	TGTGCCAGCAGCGGACTAGCGGGAGGCCTCTCCTACGAGCAGTACTTC
TRBV19	TRBJ2-1	TRBD2	-	CASSRGTSGIYNEQFF	TGTGCCAGTAGTAGGGGGACTAGCGGAATCTACAATGAGCAGTTCTTC
TRBV5-4	TRBJ2-1	-	-	CASSLDYNEQFF	TGTGCCAGCAGCTTGGACTACAATGAGCAGTTCTTC
TRBV4-2	TRBJ1-3	-	-	CASSQEWTASGNTIYF	TGTGCCAGCAGCCAAGAGTGGACAGCCTCTGGAAACACCATATATTTT
TRBV4-3	TRBJ2-5	TRBD1	-	CASSLGTGEETQYF	TGCGCCAGCAGCCTCGGGACAGGGGAAGAGACCCAGTACTTC
TRBV19	TRBJ2-7	-	-	CASSIRGSSYEQYF	TGTGCCAGTAGTATTCGGGGAAGCTCCTACGAGCAGTACTTC
TRBV6-1	TRBJ1-4	-	-	CASSEVATNEKLFF	TGTGCCAGCAGTGAAGTTGCAACTAATGAAAAACTGTTTTTT
TRBV6-5	TRBJ2-3	TRBD1	-	CASSYMDRGTDTQYF	TGTGCCAGCAGTTACATGGACAGGGGCACAGATACGCAGTATTTT
TRBV7-9	TRBJ1-1	-	few	CASSNTGFTEAFF	TGTGCCAGCAGCAACACAGGGTTCACTGAAGCTTTCTTT
TRBV28	TRBJ2-7	-	-	CASSLSPPESSYEQYF	TGTGCCAGCAGTTTATCCCCACCGGAAAGCTCCTACGAGCAGTACTTC
TRBV28	TRBJ2-1	-	-	CASSPPGLYNEQFF	TGTGCCAGCAGCCCTCCGGGACTTTACAATGAGCAGTTCTTC
TRBV7-9	TRBJ1-1	-	-	CASSLTGWTTEAFF	TGTGCCAGCAGCTTAACAGGCTGGACCACTGAAGCTTTCTTT
TRBV7-9	TRBJ2-1	-	few	CASTSGGAGNEQFF	TGTGCCAGCACTTCCGGGGGCGCTGGGAATGAGCAGTTCTTC
TRBV19	TRBJ2-7	-	-	CASSNWASRPLYEQYF	TGTGCCAGTAGTAACTGGGCCTCTAGGCCACTCTACGAGCAGTACTTC
TRBV19	TRBJ1-1	TRBD1	few	CASSTDRGNTEAFF	TGTGCCAGTAGTACGGACAGGGGGAACACTGAAGCTTTCTTT
TRBV23-1	TRBJ1-5	TRBD1	-	CASSQIYRWDRGPHSNQPQHF	TGCGCCAGCAGTCAGATATATAGATGGGACAGGGGGCCCCATAGCAATCAGCCCCAGCATTTT
TRBV30	TRBJ1-2	TRBD1	-	CAWKTGGTNYGYTF	TGTGCCTGGAAAACAGGGGGGACTAACTATGGCTACACCTTC
TRBV28	TRBJ2-5	TRBD1	-	CASSTTGTGRETQYF	TGTGCCAGCAGTACAACCGGGACAGGGAGAGAGACCCAGTACTTC
TRBV5-4	TRBJ2-3	-	few	CASGAGMDTQYF	TGTGCCAGCGGGGCCGGGATGGATACGCAGTATTTT
TRBV19	TRBJ1-4	TRBD1	once	CASSISGTGIEKLFF	TGTGCCAGTAGTATCTCCGGGACAGGGATTGAAAAACTGTTTTTT
TRBV19	TRBJ1-1	-	-	CASREQGLDTEAFF	TGTGCCAGTAGGGAACAGGGTTTGGACACTGAAGCTTTCTTT
TRBV5-1	TRBJ2-7	TRBD1	-	CASSSRQGSYEQYF	TGCGCCAGCAGCTCCCGACAGGGGTCCTACGAGCAGTACTTC
TRBV19	TRBJ2-5	-	-	CASSMWGREETQYF	TGTGCCAGTAGTATGTGGGGTAGAGAAGAGACCCAGTACTTC
TRBV9	TRBJ2-1	-	few	CASSLARYNEQFF	TGTGCCAGTTCTCTAGCGCGTTACAATGAGCAGTTCTTC
TRBV30	TRBJ1-2	-	few	CAWSVLGNGYTF	TGTGCCTGGAGTGTACTAGGGAATGGCTACACCTTC
TRBV30	TRBJ1-1	TRBD1	-	CAWSHRTGGTEAFF	TGTGCCTGGAGTCATAGGACAGGGGGCACTGAAGCTTTCTTT
TRBV7-9	TRBJ1-1	-	-	CASSRTDGDTEAFF	TGTGCCAGCAGTAGGACAGACGGGGACACTGAAGCTTTCTTT
TRBV20-1	TRBJ2-7	-	-	CSASSHYEQYF	TGCAGTGCTAGTTCGCACTACGAGCAGTACTTC
TRBV6-5	TRBJ2-5	-	-	CASSSSQETQYF	TGTGCCAGCAGTTCAAGCCAAGAGACCCAGTACTTC
TRBV6-5	TRBJ2-2	-	-	CASSRASYNTGELFF	TGTGCCAGCAGCCGAGCGAGCTATAACACCGGGGAGCTGTTTTTT
TRBV4-1	TRBJ2-5	TRBD2	-	CASSQRTSGRETQYF	TGCGCCAGCAGCCAAAGGACTAGCGGGAGAGAGACCCAGTACTTC
TRBV4-1	TRBJ2-1	TRBD2	-	CASSQPRLAGPSYNEQFF	TGCGCCAGCAGCCAACCGCGACTAGCGGGACCGTCCTACAATGAGCAGTTCTTC
TRBV7-2	TRBJ2-5	-	-	CASSVGPATKTQYF	TGTGCCAGCAGCGTCGGGCCCGCTACAAAGACCCAGTACTTC
TRBV4-2	TRBJ1-1	-	many	CASSLDPGFRAEAFF	TGTGCCAGCAGCTTAGATCCCGGGTTTCGGGCTGAAGCTTTCTTT
TRBV5-8	TRBJ1-5	-	-	CASSRRPGSNQPQHF	TGTGCCAGCAGCCGCCGACCGGGGAGCAATCAGCCCCAGCATTTT
TRBV28	TRBJ1-5	-	-	CASSSGGYAQPQHF	TGTGCCAGCAGTTCGGGTGGGTATGCTCAGCCCCAGCATTTT
TRBV4-3	TRBJ2-3	TRBD1	-	CASSQAWQGAYTQYF	TGCGCCAGCAGCCAAGCGTGGCAGGGGGCTTATACGCAGTATTTT
TRBV4-1	TRBJ2-7	TRBD1	-	CASSQRQGSYEQYF	TGCGCCAGCAGCCAACGACAGGGATCCTACGAGCAGTACTTC
TRBV6-5	TRBJ2-7	TRBD2	-	CASSYSSPSGGYEQYF	TGTGCCAGCAGTTACTCGAGTCCTAGCGGGGGCTACGAGCAGTACTTC
TRBV6-5	TRBJ2-5	-	once	CASSQPGTQYF	TGTGCCAGCAGTCAGCCAGGGACCCAGTACTTC
TRBV15	TRBJ2-1	-	-	CATSRDKILNEQFF	TGTGCCACCAGCAGAGATAAGATTTTAAATGAGCAGTTCTTC
TRBV6-5	TRBJ2-1	-	once	CASSYSTSPGADEQFF	TGTGCCAGCAGTTACTCCACCTCCCCGGGGGCCGATGAGCAGTTCTTC
TRBV28	TRBJ1-2	TRBD1	few	CASTPGQGWLGYGYTF	TGTGCCAGCACCCCGGGACAGGGTTGGTTAGGCTATGGCTACACCTTC
TRBV29-1	TRBJ1-3	-	-	CSVESQAGNTIYF	TGCAGCGTTGAAAGCCAGGCTGGAAACACCATATATTTT
TRBV27	TRBJ2-7	TRBD2	once	CASSDGGSYEQYF	TGTGCCAGCAGTGACGGCGGGAGCTACGAGCAGTACTTC
TRBV6-1	TRBJ2-1	TRBD2	-	CASSALAGGYNEQFF	TGTGCCAGCAGTGCACTAGCGGGAGGATACAATGAGCAGTTCTTC
TRBV7-2	TRBJ2-3	TRBD2	-	CASSLGYGSGRAGTDTQYF	TGTGCCAGCAGCTTAGGCTATGGCAGCGGGAGGGCCGGCACAGATACGCAGTATTTT